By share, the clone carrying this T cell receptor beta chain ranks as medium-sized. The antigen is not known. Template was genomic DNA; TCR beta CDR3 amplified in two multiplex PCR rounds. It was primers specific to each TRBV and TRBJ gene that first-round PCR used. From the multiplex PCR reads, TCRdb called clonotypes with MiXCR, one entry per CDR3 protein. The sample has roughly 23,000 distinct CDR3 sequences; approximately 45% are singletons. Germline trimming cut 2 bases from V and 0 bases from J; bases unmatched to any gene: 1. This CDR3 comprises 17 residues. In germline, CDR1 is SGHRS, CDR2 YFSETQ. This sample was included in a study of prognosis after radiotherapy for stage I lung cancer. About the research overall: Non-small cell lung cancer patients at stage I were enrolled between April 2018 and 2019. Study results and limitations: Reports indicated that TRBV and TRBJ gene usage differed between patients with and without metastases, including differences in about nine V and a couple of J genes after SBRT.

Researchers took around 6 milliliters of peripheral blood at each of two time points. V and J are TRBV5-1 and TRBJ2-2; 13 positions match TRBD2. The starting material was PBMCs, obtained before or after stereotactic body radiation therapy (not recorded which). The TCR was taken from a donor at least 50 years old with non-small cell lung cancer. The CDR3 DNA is TGCGCCAGCAGCTTAGGGACTAGCGGGACGAACACCGGGGAGCTGTTTTTT. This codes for CASSLGTSGTNTGELFF. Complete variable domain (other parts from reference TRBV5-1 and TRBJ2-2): KAGVTQTPRYLIKTRGQQVTLSCSPISGHRSVSWYQQTPGQGLQFLFEYFSETQRNKGNFPGRFSGRQFSNSRSEMNVSTLELGDSALYLCASSLGTSGTNTGELFFGEGSRLTVL.